What follows describes a single T cell receptor (beta chain). These data are taken from a study of cytomegalovirus exposure and HLA in healthy donors. Losses at the gene ends were 3 bases for V and 5 bases for J; bases not matched to a gene: 15. Germline CDR1 reads MDHEN; CDR2 reads SYDVKM. This CDR3 has 18 residues. It was with 60 Vbeta and 13 Jbeta primers that the PCR ran. Profiling relied on immunoSEQ multiplex PCR, and the TCRdb table lists in-frame clones only, not all of them. The sample lists over 150,000 clones; over 75% were seen once. The clonotype comes from a woman between 18 and 29 years old in good health and CMV-seronegative. This chain joins TRBV28 and TRBJ1-5; 8 bases agree with TRBD1. Sequencing was performed on PBMCs. CDR3 loop: CASSFGTPRTGWYQPQHF. The CDR3, as DNA: TGTGCCAGCAGTTTCGGCACACCTAGGACAGGGTGGTATCAGCCCCAGCATTTT.